These T cell receptor beta chains were read from a single sample in a study of blood T cell repertoires in COVID-19. Clones were sequenced by immunoSEQ multiplex PCR, and TCRdb holds only the in-frame ones, with some missing. The sample shows 150,000 to 200,000 clones, 82% of them seen only once. Sequencing used PBMCs or T cells enriched from blood (not recorded which). The receptors were gathered from a man aged 45-60 years who had recovered from COVID-19. CDR3s include the opening cysteine and the closing phenylalanine or tryptophan. A D gene is named only where the DNA matches it firmly. For some rows the clone size is stated as once, few or many, or as a class when expanded; others skip it.

V gene	CDR3 length	J gene	clone size	D gene	CDR3 protein	CDR3 DNA
TRBV29-1	12	TRBJ2-1	-	TRBD1	CSVLQGYNEQFF	TGCAGCGTACTACAGGGGTACAATGAGCAGTTCTTC
TRBV15	16	TRBJ2-7	-	TRBD1	CATSRDGRTGVNEQYF	TGTGCCACCAGCAGAGATGGTAGGACAGGGGTCAACGAGCAGTACTTC
TRBV19	15	TRBJ2-7	-	-	CASSIGTEGIDEQYF	TGTGCCAGTAGTATAGGGACAGAGGGGATTGACGAGCAGTACTTC
TRBV5-6	17	TRBJ2-7	once	TRBD2	CASSLAIDSWGAGEQYF	TGTGCCAGCAGCTTGGCCATCGACTCCTGGGGAGCGGGGGAGCAGTACTTC
TRBV15	16	TRBJ1-4	-	TRBD1	CATSRDPRTGGEKLFF	TGTGCCACCAGCAGAGATCCCCGGACAGGAGGCGAAAAACTGTTTTTT
TRBV7-2	16	TRBJ1-1	-	TRBD1	CASSWESGTGGTEAFF	TGTGCCAGCAGCTGGGAGTCCGGGACAGGGGGCACTGAAGCTTTCTTT
TRBV24-1	15	TRBJ1-5	-	-	CATSDHRATNQPQHF	TGTGCCACCAGTGATCACAGGGCTACGAATCAGCCCCAGCATTTT
TRBV7-8	13	TRBJ2-7	few	-	CASSLVGSGEQYF	TGTGCCAGCAGCTTAGTAGGATCGGGCGAGCAGTACTTC
TRBV10-3	15	TRBJ2-3	-	-	CAIRGDSHGTDTQYF	TGTGCCATCAGGGGGGACTCCCATGGCACAGATACGCAGTATTTT
TRBV18	15	TRBJ2-1	few	-	CASSPRVQGLHEQFF	TGTGCCAGCTCACCAAGAGTACAGGGATTACATGAGCAGTTCTTC
TRBV5-1	13	TRBJ1-2	-	-	CASSLAGSYGYTF	TGCGCCAGCAGCTTGGCAGGGTCCTATGGCTACACCTTC
TRBV25-1	12	TRBJ2-7	-	-	CASAERYYEQYF	TGTGCCAGCGCGGAGCGGTACTACGAGCAGTACTTC
TRBV27	12	TRBJ1-2	few	TRBD1	CARVDRVYGYTF	TGTGCCAGGGTTGACAGGGTCTATGGCTACACCTTC
TRBV11-2	14	TRBJ2-5	once	TRBD2	CASSTRTSGETQYF	TGTGCCAGCAGCACCCGGACTAGCGGGGAGACCCAGTACTTC
TRBV20-1	13	TRBJ2-3	-	-	CSAIDTSVDTQYF	TGCAGTGCTATTGACACCTCGGTAGATACGCAGTATTTT
TRBV9	15	TRBJ2-7	-	-	CASSTRDSSSYEQYF	TGTGCCAGCAGCACACGGGACTCGAGCTCCTACGAGCAGTACTTC
TRBV19	14	TRBJ2-7	-	-	CASSIVSGMYEQYF	TGTGCCAGTAGTATAGTTTCGGGGATGTACGAGCAGTACTTC
TRBV19	12	TRBJ2-2	-	-	CASSIPPGELFF	TGTGCCAGTAGTATCCCTCCCGGGGAGCTGTTTTTT
TRBV7-9	14	TRBJ1-2	-	-	CASSLAGGDYGYTF	TGTGCCAGCAGCTTAGCAGGGGGTGACTATGGCTACACCTTC
TRBV19	19	TRBJ2-6	-	TRBD1	CASSGTGTGFSAGANVLTF	TGTGCCAGTAGTGGGACCGGGACAGGGTTTTCGGCTGGGGCCAACGTCCTGACTTTC
TRBV28	14	TRBJ2-1	-	TRBD1	CASIQGMNYNEQFF	TGTGCCAGCATACAGGGGATGAACTACAATGAGCAGTTCTTC
TRBV5-1	16	TRBJ2-3	-	TRBD2	CASSVTSGAVADTQYF	TGCGCCAGCAGCGTTACTAGCGGGGCCGTGGCAGATACGCAGTATTTT
TRBV2	14	TRBJ2-2	-	-	CASSEQLATGELFF	TGTGCCAGCAGTGAACAACTAGCAACCGGGGAGCTGTTTTTT
TRBV29-1	20	TRBJ1-1	once	TRBD1	CSVARRGTGAQFALLTEAFF	TGCAGCGTGGCCCGTAGAGGGACAGGGGCTCAATTTGCGCTACTCACTGAAGCTTTCTTT
TRBV7-9	14	TRBJ2-3	-	-	CASSLVGATDTQYF	TGTGCCAGCAGCTTAGTAGGAGCCACAGATACGCAGTATTTT
TRBV3-1/TRBV3-2	15	TRBJ1-1	-	TRBD1	CASSPYDRVNTEAFF	TGTGCCAGCAGCCCGTACGACAGGGTCAACACTGAAGCTTTCTTT
TRBV10-1	14	TRBJ2-2	-	-	CASSEISGEGRLFF	TGCGCCAGCAGTGAGATATCAGGGGAGGGGCGGCTGTTTTTT
TRBV10-3	14	TRBJ1-4	once	-	CAISGGGTNEKLFF	TGTGCCATCAGTGGGGGGGGGACTAATGAAAAACTGTTTTTT